Listed below are T cell receptor beta chains from one sample, sequenced in a study of OX40 agonist ivuxolimab in advanced cancers. Profiled with immunoSEQ multiplex PCR; TCRdb holds only in-frame clones, not every one. Among under 40,000 clones listed, 80% to 90% were seen once. Sequenced here: CD4+ or CD8+ T cells sorted from blood, sampled in a trial of the OX40 agonist ivuxolimab. The receptors shown here come from an adult with an advanced solid tumor such as melanoma, head and neck, liver or kidney cancer. CDR3s include the opening cysteine and the closing phenylalanine or tryptophan. A D gene is named only where the DNA matches it firmly. Part of the rows lack a size; the others show once, few, many or a class for expanded clones.

CASSCLTRNEQFF	TGTGCCAGCAGTTGCCTTACTAGGAATGAGCAGTTCTTC	-	TRBV6-6	TRBJ2-1	-
CASREGHSTDTQYF	TGCGCCAGCAGGGAGGGGCACAGCACAGATACGCAGTATTTT	-	TRBV5-1	TRBJ2-3	-
CASSPSTGPYEQYF	TGTGCCAGCAGTCCCTCTACAGGCCCCTACGAGCAGTACTTC	-	TRBV27	TRBJ2-7	-
CSVEDVGNEQYF	TGCAGCGTTGAAGATGTTGGTAACGAGCAGTACTTC	-	TRBV29-1	TRBJ2-7	-
CSVDSGLGGYTF	TGCAGCGTTGATTCCGGGTTGGGCGGCTACACCTTC	-	TRBV29-1	TRBJ1-2	-
CASSRGPSRKYF	TGTGCCAGCAGTAGAGGCCCCAGCAGAAAGTACTTC	-	TRBV28	TRBJ2-7	-
CASSLVPGTNQPQHF	TGCGCCAGCAGCTTGGTCCCAGGAACAAATCAGCCCCAGCATTTT	-	TRBV5-1	TRBJ1-5	-
CASSLVGQGMVRFF	TGTGCCAGCAGCTTAGTCGGACAGGGGATGGTGCGGTTCTTC	-	TRBV7-9	TRBJ2-1	TRBD1
CAAENGANYGYTF	TGTGCCGCCGAGAACGGGGCTAACTATGGCTACACCTTC	-	TRBV28	TRBJ1-2	-
CASSFERNTEAFF	TGTGCCAGCAGCTTCGAGAGGAACACTGAAGCTTTCTTT	few	TRBV7-2	TRBJ1-1	-
CASSVGTTAGNTIYF	TGTGCCAGCAGCGTTGGTACGACAGCCGGAAACACCATATATTTT	once	TRBV9	TRBJ1-3	-
CASSNGVAWYSYNEQFF	TGTGCCAGCAGCAACGGTGTAGCGTGGTACTCCTACAATGAGCAGTTCTTC	-	TRBV21-1	TRBJ2-1	-
CASSFNPRGRRYEQYF	TGTGCCAGCAGTTTTAACCCTCGAGGCAGACGCTACGAGCAGTACTTC	-	TRBV28	TRBJ2-7	-
CAISFTGGGTEAFF	TGTGCCATCAGTTTTACAGGAGGGGGAACTGAAGCTTTCTTT	-	TRBV10-3	TRBJ1-1	-
CASGSGSNQPQHF	TGTGCCAGTGGGTCGGGGAGCAATCAGCCCCAGCATTTT	-	TRBV6-5	TRBJ1-5	-
CASRSLVGRTYEQYF	TGTGCCAGCAGATCATTGGTAGGGAGAACCTACGAGCAGTACTTC	-	TRBV11-2	TRBJ2-7	-
CASSSGTGGLLSTDTQYF	TGTGCCAGCAGTTCCGGGACAGGGGGCCTACTTAGCACAGATACGCAGTATTTT	-	TRBV5-4	TRBJ2-3	TRBD1
CASSQYRAGASTNEKLFF	TGTGCCAGCAGCCAGTACCGGGCAGGGGCTTCAACTAATGAAAAACTGTTTTTT	-	TRBV7-8	TRBJ1-4	-
CASSVVQNSANVLTF	TGTGCCAGCAGTGTTGTACAGAACTCGGCCAACGTCCTGACTTTC	-	TRBV2	TRBJ2-6	-
CASSPQLYGYTF	TGTGCCAGCAGCCCACAGTTATATGGCTACACCTTC	-	TRBV11-2	TRBJ1-2	-
CASSLTDRDSTEAFF	TGTGCCAGCAGCTTAACGGACAGGGACAGCACTGAAGCTTTCTTT	few	TRBV7-3	TRBJ1-1	TRBD1
CASSMARTGATDTQYF	TGTGCCAGCAGCATGGCTAGGACAGGGGCAACAGATACGCAGTATTTT	-	TRBV7-6	TRBJ2-3	TRBD1
CASQGQGATGELFF	TGTGCCTCTCAAGGCCAGGGGGCGACCGGGGAGCTGTTTTTT	-	TRBV10-3	TRBJ2-2	TRBD1
CASSRSSTQETQYF	TGTGCCAGCAGCAGATCGAGTACCCAAGAGACCCAGTACTTC	-	TRBV4-2	TRBJ2-5	-
CASSLGPTSQYF	TGTGCCAGCAGCTTGGGGCCAACGTCGCAGTATTTT	-	TRBV7-9	TRBJ2-3	-
CASSLTGDPYNSPLHF	TGCGCCAGCAGCTTGACAGGGGACCCCTATAATTCACCCCTCCACTTT	-	TRBV5-1	TRBJ1-6	TRBD1
CASSFLRGTSTDTQYF	TGTGCCAGCAGCTTTCTCAGGGGGACTAGCACAGATACGCAGTATTTT	-	TRBV7-9	TRBJ2-3	-
CASTPGGNIQYF	TGTGCCAGCACGCCGGGGGGGAACATTCAGTACTTC	-	TRBV6-5	TRBJ2-4	TRBD2
CASSAEWGTEAFF	TGTGCCAGCTCAGCAGAATGGGGGACTGAAGCTTTCTTT	-	TRBV18	TRBJ1-1	-
CASSLDRGHTIYF	TGTGCCAGCAGCTTAGATCGGGGCCACACCATATATTTT	-	TRBV7-2	TRBJ1-3	-
CASSRQRETQYF	TGTGCCAGCAGCCGACAGCGGGAGACCCAGTACTTC	-	TRBV7-9	TRBJ2-5	-
CASSPGRTRHEQFF	TGTGCCAGCAGCCCGGGAAGGACGCGCCATGAGCAGTTCTTC	-	TRBV7-3	TRBJ2-1	-
CASSLEAGSYGYTF	TGTGCCAGCAGTTTAGAAGCGGGAAGCTATGGCTACACCTTC	-	TRBV7-6	TRBJ1-2	-
CTSSFRSKGGPEQYF	TGTACCAGCAGTTTCCGAAGTAAGGGGGGGCCCGAGCAGTACTTC	-	TRBV27	TRBJ2-7	-
CASSLAGNYEQYF	TGTGCCAGCAGCTTAGCGGGGAATTACGAGCAGTACTTC	-	TRBV7-2	TRBJ2-7	-
CASSVGQGIGSYNSPLHF	TGTGCCAGCAGCGTAGGGCAGGGGATCGGGAGCTATAATTCACCCCTCCACTTT	-	TRBV9	TRBJ1-6	-
CASSGTRGSPLHF	TGTGCCAGCTCCGGAACTAGAGGTTCACCCCTCCACTTT	once	TRBV18	TRBJ1-6	-
CASKSRGGDTQYF	TGTGCCAGCAAGTCCAGGGGCGGTGATACGCAGTATTTT	-	TRBV9	TRBJ2-3	-
CASSEGTGWGRQYF	TGTGCCAGCAGTGAGGGGACAGGGTGGGGACGGCAGTACTTC	-	TRBV6-1	TRBJ2-7	TRBD1
CASRESGANVLTF	TGTGCCAGCAGGGAATCCGGGGCCAACGTCCTGACTTTC	-	TRBV7-9	TRBJ2-6	-
CASSPMPGQGIDTQYF	TGTGCCAGCTCACCGATGCCGGGACAGGGAATAGATACGCAGTATTTT	-	TRBV18	TRBJ2-3	TRBD1
CASRVGQGSKQPQHF	TGTGCCAGCAGGGTCGGACAGGGATCTAAACAGCCCCAGCATTTT	-	TRBV6-1	TRBJ1-5	TRBD1
CASSLGARVIPGANVLTF	TGTGCCAGCAGCCTGGGGGCCAGGGTGATTCCTGGGGCCAACGTCCTGACTTTC	-	TRBV7-9	TRBJ2-6	-
CASSLSRSSYEQYF	TGTGCCAGCAGCTTAAGCCGGTCCTCCTACGAGCAGTACTTC	-	TRBV5-5	TRBJ2-7	-
CASQTSGRYNEQFF	TGTGCCAGCCAGACTAGCGGGAGATACAATGAGCAGTTCTTC	-	TRBV6-6	TRBJ2-1	TRBD2
CASSLPGPGNTIYF	TGTGCCAGCAGTTTACCGGGACCTGGAAACACCATATATTTT	-	TRBV28	TRBJ1-3	-
CASTKRDRAGNEQFF	TGTGCCAGCACCAAAAGGGACAGGGCCGGGAATGAGCAGTTCTTC	-	TRBV6-6	TRBJ2-1	TRBD1
CASTNTRGMYEKLFF	TGTGCCAGTACAAATACCCGGGGCATGTATGAAAAACTGTTTTTT	-	TRBV19	TRBJ1-4	-
CASSLPGGYNEQFF	TGTGCCAGCAGTCTCCCCGGGGGATACAATGAGCAGTTCTTC	-	TRBV28	TRBJ2-1	-
CASSLGQGYDEQFF	TGCGCCAGCAGCTTGGGACAGGGCTACGATGAGCAGTTCTTC	-	TRBV5-1	TRBJ2-1	TRBD1
CASSLDAAGASPGTQYF	TGTGCCAGCAGCTTAGACGCGGCGGGGGCCTCCCCGGGTACGCAGTATTTT	-	TRBV7-2	TRBJ2-3	-
CASSIEDRPDYGYTF	TGTGCCAGCAGCATAGAGGACAGGCCTGACTATGGCTACACCTTC	-	TRBV21-1	TRBJ1-2	-